The 21 T cell receptor beta chains given below trace back to one sample, sequenced in a study of T cell clonality in common variable immunodeficiency. Broader study findings: Fewer deletions and N-nucleotide insertions were reportedly seen in common variable immunodeficiency TCR beta sequences.

Their antigen targets remain unknown. Data came from immunoSEQ multiplex PCR; TCRdb stores just in-frame clones and leaves some out. The sample lists approximately 38,000 clones, none appearing once, the ten largest making up 5% to 6.5%. Sample: peripheral blood mononuclear cells. The receptors were sampled from a human donor with common variable immunodeficiency.

Concerning this clone: The read ends 3 residues shy of where the CDR3 ends; the end is completed using the germline J gene. The chain has TRBV7-9 and TRBJ1-6; the match to TRBD1 covers 8 bases. Unmatched junction bases numbered 2, after V lost 6 bases and J lost 7 bases. The CDR3 sequence is 13 residues long. Germline CDR1 SEHNR, CDR2 FQNEAQ (reference sequence). The CDR3 is CASSRTGNSPLHF. The CDR3 DNA, read in part, is TGTGCCAGCAGTCGGACAGGGAATTCACCC.

The sample holds many counts of this clone. The CDR3 end falls 3 residues outside the read, so it is completed with the germline J gene. The chain has TRBV28 and TRBJ1-1; TRBD1 is a possible D gene (5 bases). The V end was cut by 4 bases, the J end by 0 bases, with 12 bases between. The CDR3 consists of 15 residues. Germline V gene sequence: CDR1 MDHEN, CDR2 SYDVKM. CDR3 DNA, as far as it was read: TGTGCCAGCAGTTCCCCTCGGGGGGTGAACACTGAA. Translating it yields CASSSPRGVNTE. The CDR3 as a whole reads CASSSPRGVNTEAFF.

This clone was seen many times. The CDR3 end lies 3 residues beyond the end of the read and is filled in from the germline J gene. V gene TRBV18 combines with J gene TRBJ2-1, with D maybe TRBD2 (6 bases). V gave up 3 bases and J gave up 7 bases, with 13 bases separating them. Germline V gene data show CDR1 as KGHSH and CDR2 as LQKENI. CDR3 size: 14 residues. The CDR3 sequence is CASSPATRGNEQFF. CDR3 DNA (partial): TGTGCCAGCTCACCGGCAACTCGGGGGAATGAG.

In the case of this clone: The CDR3 is cut off 3 residues early in the read; its end comes from the germline J gene. The chain carries TRBV5-6 and TRBJ2-5; 8 bases align to TRBD1. CDR1 and CDR2 from the germline V gene are SGHDT and YYEEEE. The CDR3 extends over 14 amino acids. After removal of 4 bases from V and 4 bases from J, the junction contained 6 bases not matched to a gene. CDR3 residues: CASSPAGGLETQYF. CDR3 DNA, as far as it was read: TGTGCCAGCAGCCCGGCAGGGGGCCTAGAGACC.

This clone was counted at least ten times. This CDR3 is CASSEQGKEKLFF. The sequenced part of the CDR3 DNA is TGTGCCAGCAGTGAACAGGGGAAGGAAAAA. This chain uses TRBV6-1 with TRBJ1-4, with D possibly being TRBD1 (6 bases). The read terminates 3 residues ahead of where the CDR3 ends, so the germline J gene completes it. CDR1 MNHNS and CDR2 SASEGT come from the germline V gene. CDR3 length: 13 residues. V was shortened by 2 bases and J by 8 bases, with 9 bases between the two germline ends.

This clone was detected only a few times. Sequencing ends 3 residues short of the CDR3 end; the germline J gene provides the rest. The V and J genes are TRBV2 and TRBJ2-7; possibly TRBD2 for D (6 bases). CDR3 length: 15 amino acids. Germline CDR1 is SNHLY and CDR2 is FYNNEI. V gave up 2 bases and J gave up 3 bases, with 14 bases separating them. The covered CDR3 bases are TGTGCCAGCAGTGAATGGCGGGGCCCCCGCTACGAG. The encoded protein is CASSEWRGPRYE. The whole CDR3 region reads CASSEWRGPRYEQYF.

Many counts were recorded for this clone. The CDR3 DNA, read in part, is TGTGCCAGCAGCTTTCCCTCCGGGAGCACAGATACG. As protein: CASSFPSGSTDT. The entire CDR3 sequence reads CASSFPSGSTDTQYF. This chain uses TRBV9 with TRBJ2-3; no clear D. The read ends 3 residues early relative to the CDR3; the germline J gene fills the gap. The ends were cut back, 4 bases at V and 0 bases at J, with 12 bases in the middle. The CDR3 extends over 15 amino acids. Germline values: CDR1 SGDLS, CDR2 YYNGEE.

There are a few counts of this clone. A much larger clone lies one base from this, so it may be a read error. The read stops 3 residues short of the end of the CDR3; the missing end is completed from the germline J gene. Other nucleotide sequences from this sample produce the same CDR3. The rearrangement uses TRBV7-9 and TRBJ1-2; D gene unclear. The CDR3 sequence is 12 residues long. Trimming pared 5 bases from V and 4 bases from J, leaving 8 bases between. Germline V gene lookup returns CDR1 SEHNR and CDR2 FQNEAQ (reference sequence). The part of the CDR3 DNA that was read is TGTGCCAGCAGCCCCGGCGGCTATGGC. It is translated as CASSPGGYG. The whole CDR3 is CASSPGGYGYTF.

A word on this clone: The read comes to an end 3 residues before the CDR3 does, leaving the germline J gene to fill in the end. The chain joins TRBV5-4 to TRBJ2-5, with TRBD1 as a possible D gene (5 bases). The germline CDR1 and CDR2 sequences are SGHNT and YYREEE (reference sequence). The CDR3 runs 15 residues. Trimming took 0 bases from V and 2 from J, leaving 11 bases between them. The part of the CDR3 DNA that was read is TGTGCCAGCAGCTTGGTTCTGGGGCCGCAAGAGACC. This translates into CASSLVLGPQET. The whole CDR3 sequence reads CASSLVLGPQETQYF.

Details on this clone: With the read ending 3 residues before the CDR3 end, the germline J gene is used to fill in that end. This chain connects TRBV7-2 to TRBJ2-7, with D possibly being TRBD1 (6 bases). Per germline, CDR1 SGHTA and CDR2 FQGNSA. Trimming left V 4 bases short and J 4 bases short, with 14 bases between. The CDR3 loop spans 14 amino acids. CDR3 protein: CASSSSRGSYEQYF. CDR3 DNA, as far as it was read: TGTGCCAGCAGCTCCTCGAGGGGGAGTTACGAG.

For this clone: The read stops 3 residues short of the end of the CDR3; the missing end is completed from the germline J gene. This chain uses TRBV19 with TRBJ1-5, with D possibly being TRBD1 (6 bases). CDR1 and CDR2 (germline): LNHDA, SQIVND (reference sequence). CDR3 length equals 14 residues. The V end lost 4 bases, the J end lost 6 bases, and 13 bases lay between the germline ends. CDR3 bases read: TGTGCCAGTAGTAGACCAGGGGAGCTTCAGCCC. Protein: CASSRPGELQP. In full, the CDR3 reads CASSRPGELQPQHF.

This clone was counted many times. The read stops 3 residues short of the end of the CDR3; the missing end is completed from the germline J gene. The V gene is TRBV2, the J gene TRBJ1-6; 10 bases fit TRBD1. The length of the CDR3 is 13 residues. V shed 7 bases and J 10 bases; nucleotides not matched to a gene: 4. Germline loops: CDR1 SNHLY, CDR2 FYNNEI. The sequenced CDR3 bases are TGTGCCAGCACCGGGACAGGGGCCTCACCC. Translated, it gives CASTGTGASP. The CDR3 in its entirety is CASTGTGASPLHF.

This clone was picked up many times. The CDR3 end falls 3 residues outside the read, so it is completed with the germline J gene. This chain joins TRBV10-1 and TRBJ2-3, with TRBD1 matching 7 bases. The CDR3 spans 14 residues. Germline V gives CDR1 WNHNN, CDR2 SYGVQD (reference sequence). Unmatched junction bases numbered 2, after V lost 5 bases and J lost 0 bases. CDR3 protein: CASSSDRSTDTQYF. CDR3 DNA (partial): TGCGCCAGCAGTTCGGACAGGAGCACAGATACG.

This clone was observed many times. The DNA read from the CDR3 is TGTGCCAGCTCACCGCCACAGGGGGCGCGTTATGGC. It specifies CASSPPQGARYG. The full CDR3 sequence reads CASSPPQGARYGYTF. The V and J genes are TRBV18 and TRBJ1-2; 9 positions agree with TRBD1. The observed sequence ends 3 residues before the CDR3 terminus, with the missing tail filled in from the germline J gene. The germline CDR1 and CDR2 sequences are KGHSH and LQKENI. The CDR3 is 15 amino acids. V shed 3 bases and J 5 bases; nucleotides not matched to a gene: 7.

For this clone: The CDR3 extends 3 residues past the end of the read, so its final part is completed from the germline J gene. The chain is built from TRBV7-3 and TRBJ2-5; D might be TRBD2 (7 bases). Trimming removed 5 bases from V and 5 bases from J, with 18 bases in between. The CDR3 loop spans 15 amino acids. Germline loops: CDR1 SGHTA, CDR2 FQGTGA. CDR3 sequence reads: CASSPSGGQWETQYF. The sequenced CDR3 bases are TGTGCCAGCAGCCCCTCCGGGGGGCAATGGGAGACC.

On this clone itself: The read comes to an end 3 residues before the CDR3 does, leaving the germline J gene to fill in the end. The chain uses TRBV6-2 or TRBV6-3 and TRBJ2-3; 7 positions agree with TRBD2. CDR1 is MNHEY, CDR2 SVGEGT, per germline. Losses at the gene ends were 2 bases for V and 0 bases for J; bases not matched to a gene: 5. The CDR3 covers 16 residues. The part of the CDR3 DNA that was read is TGTGCCAGCAGTTACGGGGCAGCGGGGAGCACAGATACG. Translating it yields CASSYGAAGSTDT. The entire CDR3 protein is CASSYGAAGSTDTQYF.

This clone showed up many times. The observed sequence ends 3 residues before the CDR3 terminus, with the missing tail filled in from the germline J gene. This chain connects TRBV5-1 to TRBJ2-3; tentative D call: TRBD2 (7 bases). This CDR3 comprises 16 residues. V lost 1 base and J lost 5, with 17 bases in between. Germline V CDR1 and CDR2: SGHRS, YFSETQ. The DNA read from the CDR3 is TGCGCCAGCAGCTTGAGTCTCGGGGGGCAGGGAGATACG. This sequence encodes CASSLSLGGQGDT. The whole CDR3 sequence reads CASSLSLGGQGDTQYF.

The table lists this clone with many counts. The read terminates 3 residues before the CDR3 end, so the remaining end is supplied by the germline J gene. The V and J genes are TRBV5-4 and TRBJ1-4, with D possibly TRBD1 on 6 matching bases. This CDR3 is built from 15 residues. CDR1 and CDR2 (germline): SGHNT, YYREEE (reference sequence). V shed 1 base and J shed 8 bases, with 15 bases lying between them. The sequenced CDR3 bases are TGTGCCAGCAGCTTGAGGCAGGGGAGTTTGGAAAAA. Residues: CASSLRQGSLEK. In full, the CDR3 reads CASSLRQGSLEKLFF.

The table lists this clone with many counts. The read comes to an end 3 residues before the CDR3 does, leaving the germline J gene to fill in the end. The chain has TRBV30 and TRBJ1-1, with unresolved D. Trimming pared 3 bases from V and 7 bases from J, leaving 9 bases between. CDR3 length: 11 residues. Looked up from germline, CDR1 is GTSNPN and CDR2 is SVGIG (reference sequence). This chain's CDR3 is CAWRVAVEAFF. The covered CDR3 bases are TGTGCCTGGAGGGTAGCTGTTGAA. The whole variable domain, filled in from reference TRBV30 and TRBJ1-1, reads SQTIHQWPATLVQPVGSPLSLECTVEGTSNPNLYWYRQAAGRGLQLLFYSVGIGQISSEVPQNLSASRPQDRQFILSSKKLLLSDSGFYLCAWRVAVEAFFGQGTRLTVV.

This clone showed up just a few times. The read comes to an end 3 residues before the CDR3 does, leaving the germline J gene to fill in the end. The chain carries TRBV2 and TRBJ2-7; 11 positions match TRBD2. In germline, CDR1 is SNHLY, CDR2 FYNNEI. With 3 bases clipped from V and 6 bases from J, the junction kept 13 bases outside the gene matches. The CDR3 contains 17 residues. The part of the CDR3 DNA that was read is TGTGCCAGCAGTGACGAACTAGCGGGAGCTCGGGGACTCGAG. The encoded protein is CASSDELAGARGLE. The full CDR3 reads CASSDELAGARGLEQYF.

This clone was seen more than once but under ten times. The read finishes 3 residues shy of the CDR3 end, and the germline J gene is used to complete it. The chain is built from TRBV6-1 and TRBJ1-2, with 9 bases aligning to TRBD1. The CDR3 covers 12 residues. Germline CDR1 and CDR2: MNHNS and SASEGT. The CDR3: CASSDATGGYTF. CDR3 DNA (partial): TGTGCCAGCAGTGACGCGACAGGGGGT.